A single T cell receptor beta chain is shown here with its context. Other DNA sequences of this sample code for an identical CDR3. The data were obtained in a study of shared clonotypes between healthy human individuals. Background on the study: Three men and a couple of women, aged 18 to 49, were donors.

Assay used: immunoSEQ multiplex PCR; TCRdb lists only in-frame clones, some missing. The sample holds nearly 750,000 clones, approximately 72% seen once. This CDR3 has 15 residues. V lost 4 bases and J 0 bases, leaving 14 bases between the germline ends. Germline loops: CDR1 SGHNT, CDR2 YYREEE (reference sequence). Sequenced input: memory CD4+ T cells sorted from blood. Subset in this sample: CD45RA-negative fraction. This TCR derives from a woman aged 30 to 39 in good health. The chain has TRBV5-4 and TRBJ2-7, with D maybe TRBD2 (7 bases). The CDR3 region has the DNA TGTGCCAGCAGCGGGGGGGCAGGGAGCTCCTACGAGCAGTACTTC. Protein: CASSGGAGSSYEQYF.